The rows below give T cell receptor beta chains drawn from one sample of a study of cytomegalovirus exposure and HLA in healthy donors. Data came from immunoSEQ multiplex PCR; TCRdb stores just in-frame clones and leaves some out. Altogether around 63,000 clones are present, around 96% being singletons, with the ten largest covering approximately 1.2%. The sample was PBMCs. Receptor source: a woman under 30 in good health and CMV-seronegative. CDR3s include the opening cysteine and the closing phenylalanine or tryptophan. A D gene is named only where the DNA matches it firmly.

d_call,v_call,j_call,cdr3_aa,cdr3_nt
NA,TRBV18,TRBJ2-6,CASSSPGRGANVLTF,TGTGCCAGCTCATCCCCAGGCCGGGGGGCCAACGTCCTGACTTTC
TRBD1,TRBV6-1,TRBJ2-7,CASSRTGVGYEQYF,TGTGCCAGCAGTAGGACAGGGGTGGGCTACGAGCAGTACTTC
TRBD1,TRBV5-1,TRBJ1-3,CASSPRTGSSGNTIYF,TGCGCCAGCAGCCCCCGGACAGGGAGCTCTGGAAACACCATATATTTT
NA,TRBV28,TRBJ1-2,CASSLSYNYGYTF,TGTGCCAGCAGTTTATCCTACAACTATGGCTACACCTTC
NA,TRBV29-1,TRBJ2-1,CSVEEWRGGNEQFF,TGCAGCGTTGAAGAATGGAGGGGGGGCAATGAGCAGTTCTTC
NA,TRBV11-3,TRBJ2-2,CASSEALNTGELFF,TGTGCCAGCAGTGAGGCACTGAACACCGGGGAGCTGTTTTTT
NA,TRBV5-8,TRBJ2-4,CASSLVETAKNIQYF,TGTGCCAGCAGCTTGGTGGAGACAGCCAAAAACATTCAGTACTTC
NA,TRBV5-1,TRBJ2-3,CASSLGHLRPDTQYF,TGCGCCAGCAGCTTGGGGCACCTGCGGCCGGATACGCAGTATTTT
NA,TRBV6-1,TRBJ2-1,CASSEVGQNYNEQFF,TGTGCCAGCAGTGAAGTTGGGCAGAACTACAATGAGCAGTTCTTC
TRBD2,TRBV10-3,TRBJ2-1,CAIMGAGGNEQFF,TGTGCCATCATGGGAGCGGGAGGCAATGAGCAGTTCTTC
NA,TRBV4-3,TRBJ2-5,CASSLATGETQYF,TGCGCCAGCAGCCTCGCGACGGGAGAGACCCAGTACTTC
NA,TRBV5-5,TRBJ1-1,CASSPRRGFTEAFF,TGTGCCAGCAGCCCGAGACGGGGTTTCACTGAAGCTTTCTTT
NA,TRBV7-2,TRBJ2-1,CASSLADSSFNEQFF,TGTGCCAGCAGCTTAGCGGACTCCTCCTTCAATGAGCAGTTCTTC
NA,TRBV29-1,TRBJ2-3,CSVEGRFTDTQYF,TGCAGCGTTGAGGGGCGGTTCACAGATACGCAGTATTTT